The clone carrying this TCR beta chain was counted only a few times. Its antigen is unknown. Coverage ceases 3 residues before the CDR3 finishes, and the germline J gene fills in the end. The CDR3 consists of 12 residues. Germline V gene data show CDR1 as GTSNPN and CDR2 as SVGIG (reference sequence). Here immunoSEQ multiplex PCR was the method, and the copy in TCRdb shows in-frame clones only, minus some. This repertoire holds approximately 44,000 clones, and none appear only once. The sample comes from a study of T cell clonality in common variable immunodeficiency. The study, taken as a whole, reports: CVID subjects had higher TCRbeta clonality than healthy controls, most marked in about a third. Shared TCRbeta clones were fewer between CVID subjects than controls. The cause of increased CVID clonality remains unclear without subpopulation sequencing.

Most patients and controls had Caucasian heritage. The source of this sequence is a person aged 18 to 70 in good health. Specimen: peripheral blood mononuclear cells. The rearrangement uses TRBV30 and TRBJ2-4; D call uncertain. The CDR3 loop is CACTPSNYGQYF. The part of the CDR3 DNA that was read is TGTGCCTGTACTCCCAGCAACTATGGT.